These T cell receptor beta chains were read from a single sample in a study of beta chain features in type 1 diabetes. The table came from immunoSEQ multiplex PCR; TCRdb's copy has only in-frame clones and leaves some out. The sample includes 600,000 or so clones, around an eighth of them seen just once. Source material: naive CD4+ T cells from blood. The source is a man aged 25-40 years with type 1 diabetes. Both conserved end residues are trimmed from each CDR3. A D gene is named only where the DNA matches it firmly. Clone sizes are given selectively: once, few, many, or a class where the clone is expanded.

V,D,size,CDR3
TRBV30,NA,few,AWTGTEPSPLH
TRBV9,NA,few,ASSPRTENYNEQF
TRBV5-1,NA,NA,ASSAGLGTYDEQY
TRBV6-5,NA,few,ASSYLGTEAF
TRBV29-1,NA,few,SVVTGRVMNTEAF
TRBV6-6,TRBD1,NA,ASSSGQGNGYT
TRBV20-1,NA,few,SATAYNEQF
TRBV7-7,TRBD1,NA,ASSPQGARETQY
TRBV15,NA,NA,ATSREGKNSPLH
TRBV27,NA,NA,ASSLGRNYGYT
TRBV7-9,NA,NA,ASSLLTSGGDTQY
TRBV30,TRBD1,few,ARDRSNYGYT
TRBV21-1,NA,few,ASSPRQAYEQY
TRBV7-2,NA,few,ASSSSNLMNTEAF
TRBV2,NA,NA,ASKFGYSQY
TRBV27,NA,few,ASRGLSDGSAKLF
TRBV25-1,NA,NA,ASSEFGSNQPQH
TRBV7-9,NA,NA,ASSSGRETQY
TRBV18,NA,few,ASSPPFVSPLH
TRBV7-2,NA,NA,ASSGWRDEQF
TRBV10-3,NA,NA,AIGQRAGNTIY
TRBV7-7,NA,few,ASSLGGTDEAF
TRBV18,NA,few,ASSPAGYGYT
TRBV7-2,NA,NA,AVRSARNTEAF
TRBV5-6,NA,few,ASSLFSWPGGNQPQH
TRBV7-8,TRBD1,NA,ASSLDQPGQDVSETQY
TRBV7-2,TRBD1,NA,ASSLNSGQGVGEQF
TRBV29-1,NA,few,SVDFVVGPTDTQY
TRBV5-1,NA,NA,ASSLEGGYEQY
TRBV9,NA,few,ASSSEQGSGYT
TRBV18,NA,NA,ASSPVEGAVNEQY
TRBV2,TRBD2,few,ASTSAGGGNEQF
TRBV5-1,TRBD1,few,ASSSGQMGGTDTQY
TRBV6-6,NA,NA,ASSLQGSSTDTQY
TRBV18,NA,NA,ASSPGNSGSPLH
TRBV11-1,NA,few,ASRSRPESMNTEAF